The T cell receptor (beta chain) described here comes from a study of T cells after yellow fever vaccination. Using its own MiXCR run on the 5' RACE reads, TCRdb lists one record per CDR3 protein. The table has over 250,000 distinct CDR3 sequences, roughly 4.3% seen once. A few counts support this clonotype. The V gene's germline CDR1 is MDHEN and CDR2 SYDVKM. This CDR3 has 15 residues. V lost 7 bases, J lost 5 bases, and 17 bases lay in between. This sequence originates from a man aged 18 to 35 who received the YFV17D yellow fever vaccine. The chain joins TRBV28 to TRBJ1-4; a possible D gene is TRBD1 (6 bases). The sample here was PBMCs, taken 5 days after the yellow fever booster vaccination. CDR3 residues: CASIDRAGANEKLFF. The CDR3 DNA reads TGTGCCAGCATCGATCGCGCAGGGGCCAATGAAAAACTGTTTTTT.